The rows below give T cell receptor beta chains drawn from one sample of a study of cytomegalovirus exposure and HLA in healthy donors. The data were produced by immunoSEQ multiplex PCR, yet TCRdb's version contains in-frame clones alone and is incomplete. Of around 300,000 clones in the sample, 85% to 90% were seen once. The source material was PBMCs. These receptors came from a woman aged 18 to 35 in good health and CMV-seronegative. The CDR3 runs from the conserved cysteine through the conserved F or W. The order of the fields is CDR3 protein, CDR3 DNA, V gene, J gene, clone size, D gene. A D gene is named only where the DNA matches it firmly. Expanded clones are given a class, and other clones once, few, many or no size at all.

CASGPDTGQADTQYF	TGTGCTAGTGGCCCTGACACCGGACAAGCGGATACGCAGTATTTT	TRBV12-5	TRBJ2-3	.	.
CASSPLTPGANVLTF	TGTGCCAGCAGCCCACTAACCCCAGGGGCCAACGTCCTGACTTTC	TRBV7-3	TRBJ2-6	.	.
CASSLAKNTEAFF	TGCGCCAGCAGCTTGGCCAAGAACACTGAAGCTTTCTTT	TRBV5-1	TRBJ1-1	.	.
CAWRGGEETQYF	TGTGCCTGGAGAGGAGGGGAAGAGACCCAGTACTTC	TRBV30	TRBJ2-5	.	.
CASSPGGGGNNEQFF	TGTGCCAGCAGCCCCGGGGGCGGGGGAAACAATGAGCAGTTCTTC	TRBV7-6	TRBJ2-1	.	.
CASSRDGDTQYF	TGTGCCAGCAGCCGAGATGGAGATACGCAGTATTTT	TRBV7-6	TRBJ2-3	once	.
CASSLGQGATFF	TGCGCCAGCAGCCTCGGACAGGGGGCGACTTTCTTT	TRBV5-1	TRBJ1-1	.	TRBD1
CASSISLTGTGELFF	TGTGCCAGCAGCATCTCCTTGACAGGGACCGGGGAGCTGTTTTTT	TRBV7-9	TRBJ2-2	.	TRBD1
CASNSVDTQYF	TGTGCCAGCAATTCCGTAGATACGCAGTATTTT	TRBV27	TRBJ2-3	.	.
CASSSPYGGARDTQYF	TGTGCCAGCAGCTCACCCTATGGCGGGGCCCGGGATACGCAGTATTTT	TRBV11-3	TRBJ2-3	.	.
CASSFELNTEAFF	TGTGCCAGCAGCTTTGAGTTGAACACTGAAGCTTTCTTT	TRBV13	TRBJ1-1	.	.
CASSEFLSGNTIYF	TGTGCCAGCAGTGAATTCCTCTCTGGAAACACCATATATTTT	TRBV25-1	TRBJ1-3	.	.
CSSRYLQGSGNTIYF	TGTTCCAGCAGGTATTTACAGGGATCTGGAAACACCATATATTTT	TRBV7-9	TRBJ1-3	once	.
CASIETSGIITDTQYF	TGTGCCAGCATCGAGACTAGCGGAATTATCACAGATACGCAGTATTTT	TRBV2	TRBJ2-3	.	TRBD2
CASSAQTVGNQPQHF	TGTGCCAGCAGTGCCCAGACAGTTGGCAATCAGCCCCAGCATTTT	TRBV2	TRBJ1-5	.	.
CASSQEGGWSEKLFF	TGCGCCAGCAGCCAAGAGGGAGGGTGGTCGGAAAAACTGTTTTTT	TRBV4-1	TRBJ1-4	.	.
CASSFSPETAQETQYF	TGTGCCAGCAGTTTCTCCCCCGAGACAGCTCAAGAGACCCAGTACTTC	TRBV27	TRBJ2-5	.	.
CASREGVTDEQYF	TGTGCCAGCAGAGAAGGGGTGACTGACGAGCAGTACTTC	TRBV2	TRBJ2-7	.	.
CASNPDRGVSEAFF	TGTGCCAGTAACCCCGACAGGGGCGTTTCTGAAGCTTTCTTT	TRBV19	TRBJ1-1	.	TRBD1
CARSLIRVRGDTEAFF	TGTGCCAGAAGCTTAATACGCGTCAGGGGGGACACTGAAGCTTTCTTT	TRBV7-5	TRBJ1-1	.	.
CASSQDLAGRSTGELFF	TGTGCCAGCAGCCAAGATTTGGCAGGGAGGAGCACCGGGGAGCTGTTTTTT	TRBV4-2	TRBJ2-2	.	.
CASSAGTGTDNEQFF	TGTGCCAGCAGCGCGGGGACCGGGACAGATAATGAGCAGTTCTTC	TRBV13	TRBJ2-1	.	.
CASSVGGGRETQYF	TGTGCCAGCAGCGTAGGAGGAGGGAGGGAGACCCAGTACTTC	TRBV9	TRBJ2-5	once	.